This entry lists 20 T cell receptor beta chains sequenced from one sample in a study of breast tumors, draining lymph nodes, adjacent tissues. Breast cancer patients provided tissue from their axillary draining lymph nodes. Via MiXCR, TCRdb re-called the multiplex PCR reads, giving one row per CDR3 protein. Of around 100,000 distinct CDR3 sequences listed, 20% to 25% are singletons. The sample comprised axillary lymph node tissue. These receptors came from a female donor with breast cancer. Some clones in this sample may be carry-over from other donors' samples.

This clonotype showed up just a few times. The chain couples TRBV11-2 to TRBJ2-5; D remains unclear. V dropped 0 bases and J dropped 1 base, with 12 bases sitting between them. This CDR3 comprises 16 residues. Germline V gene sequence: CDR1 SGHAT, CDR2 FQNNGV. DNA of the CDR3: TGTGCCAGCAGCTTAGAACCACAGCGCTCCCAAGAGACCCAGTACTTC. This encodes CASSLEPQRSQETQYF.

This clonotype was observed at least ten times. The chain has TRBV29-1 and TRBJ1-3; D remains unclear. The CDR3 sequence is 15 residues long. CDR1 and CDR2 (germline): SQVTM, ANQGSEA. Trimming removed 0 bases at V and 0 bases at J, with 9 bases between. CDR3 sequence: CSVEDEAYSGNTIYF. As DNA, the CDR3 is TGCAGCGTTGAAGATGAGGCCTACTCTGGAAACACCATATATTTT. The complete variable domain, with remaining parts taken from reference TRBV29-1 and TRBJ1-3, reads SAVISQKPSRDICQRGTSLTIQCQVDSQVTMMFWYRQQPGQSLTLIATANQGSEATYESGFVIDKFPISRPNLTFSTLTVSNMSPEDSSIYLCSVEDEAYSGNTIYFGEGSWLTVV.

This rearrangement joins TRBV28 to TRBJ2-5, with 9 bases aligning to TRBD1. This CDR3 comprises 15 residues. In germline, CDR1 is MDHEN, CDR2 SYDVKM. V lost 4 bases to trimming and J lost 5 bases; unmatched junction nucleotides: 8. CDR3: CASSYEQGAGETQYF. CDR3 sequence (DNA): TGTGCCAGCAGTTATGAACAGGGGGCAGGTGAGACCCAGTACTTC.

This clonotype showed up many times. The V call is TRBV9, the J call TRBJ2-1; D is undetermined. V dropped 4 bases and J dropped 5 bases, with 16 bases sitting between them. Per the germline V gene, CDR1 is SGDLS and CDR2 is YYNGEE. The CDR3 is 15 residues long. The CDR3 coding sequence is TGTGCCAGCAGCCCCCAGTTGCGTCCTAACAATGAGCAGTTCTTC. Its translation: CASSPQLRPNNEQFF. The variable domain in full, with the rest retrieved from reference TRBV9 and TRBJ2-1, is DSGVTQTPKHLITATGQRVTLRCSPRSGDLSVYWYQQSLDQGLQFLIQYYNGEERAKGNILERFSAQQFPDLHSELNLSSLELGDSALYFCASSPQLRPNNEQFFGPGTRLTVL.

In its sample, this clonotype was seen many times. The chain carries TRBV5-1 and TRBJ2-5; D remains ambiguous. Germline V gives CDR1 SGHRS, CDR2 YFSETQ. V gave up 4 bases and J gave up 5 bases, with 6 bases separating them. There are 11 residues in the CDR3. CDR3 coding DNA: TGCGCCAGCAGCGCTGGGGAGACCCAGTACTTC. It is translated as CASSAGETQYF.

This clonotype was counted at least ten times. The chain has TRBV5-1 and TRBJ2-2; D is perhaps TRBD2 (5 bases). V lost 0 bases, J lost 2 bases, and 8 bases lay in between. The length of the CDR3 is 15 residues. Germline CDR1 SGHRS, CDR2 YFSETQ. CDR3: CASSLAGINTGELFF. Here the CDR3 DNA reads TGCGCCAGCAGCTTGGCGGGGATAAACACCGGGGAGCTGTTTTTT.

This clonotype was seen once. A much larger clonotype is one base distant, so this may be a read error. The CDR3 loop reads CAGSLSAGGPGTGELFF. The CDR3 coding sequence is TGCGCCGGCAGCTTGTCAGCGGGAGGGCCGGGCACCGGGGAGCTGTTTTTT. This chain links TRBV5-1 with TRBJ2-2; 10 bases fit TRBD2. Germline assignment: CDR1 SGHRS and CDR2 YFSETQ. The CDR3 totals 17 residues.

This chain links TRBV2 with TRBJ1-2; no reliable D call. Trimming left V 1 base short and J 8 bases short, with 2 bases between. CDR1 is SNHLY, CDR2 FYNNEI, per germline. This CDR3 spans 10 amino acids. In DNA form, the CDR3 reads TGTGCCAGCAGTGAAGGCGGCTACACCTTC. Encoded protein: CASSEGGYTF.

This clonotype was recorded at least ten times. The chain is built from TRBV11-2 and TRBJ2-3; 11 bases match TRBD2. The germline gives CDR1 SGHAT, CDR2 FQNNGV. This CDR3 spans 14 amino acids. Trimming cost V 5 bases and J 6 bases; bases outside gene matches: 4. The CDR3 sequence is CASSTTSGSDTQYF. The CDR3 DNA is TGTGCCAGCAGCACCACTAGCGGGAGCGATACGCAGTATTTT.

Remarks on this clonotype: A read error is likely, as this CDR3 ends without the conserved phenylalanine or tryptophan. The V and J genes are TRBV27 and TRBJ2-7; the D gene is possibly TRBD1 (7 bases). The length of the CDR3 is 12 residues. The germline V gene has CDR1 MNHEY and CDR2 SMNVEV (reference sequence). V was cut by 5 bases and J by 6 bases, with 11 bases left in between. DNA of the CDR3: TGTGCCAGCAGTATCCAGGGGGGCGAGCAGTACCTC. It is translated as CASSIQGGEQYL.

This clonotype was picked up many times. The V and J genes are TRBV7-9 and TRBJ2-1; TRBD2 might be the D (5 bases). CDR3 size: 11 residues. V was trimmed by 10 bases and J by 10 bases, leaving 14 bases between them. Germline CDR1 reads SEHNR; CDR2 reads FQNEAQ (reference sequence). CDR3 nucleotides: TGTGCCACCCGACCTAGGGAGGAGCAGTTCTTC. Residues: CATRPREEQFF.

Notes on this clonotype: The junction shows a germline mismatch at one end, possibly a read error. The rearrangement links TRBV30 to TRBJ2-7, with no clear D. Germline CDR1 reads GTSNPN; CDR2 reads SVGIG (reference sequence). CDR3 length equals 16 residues. The chain's CDR3 is CDWSSDVCSSDLEQYF. The DNA for the CDR3 is TGTGACTGGAGTTCAGACGTGTGCTCTTCCGATCTCGAGCAGTACTTC.

There are many counts of this clonotype. V is TRBV6-6 and J is TRBJ1-2; 10 positions agree with TRBD1. The CDR3 sequence is 18 residues long. In germline, CDR1 is MNHNY, CDR2 SVGAGI (reference sequence). Losses at the gene ends were 2 bases for V and 7 bases for J; bases not matched to a gene: 16. The CDR3 DNA is TGTGCCAGCAGTTACCTCCCTATCGGGACAGGGGCTTCGGCTGGCTACACCTTC. This codes for CASSYLPIGTGASAGYTF.

A word on this clonotype: A much larger clone lies a single base off, so this may be a read error. The chain links TRBV19 to TRBJ1-3; D is undetermined. Germline lookup yields CDR1 LNHDA and CDR2 SQIVND (reference sequence). The CDR3 has 13 residues. The CDR3 DNA reads as TGTGCCAGTAGTCGGGCAACTGGAAACACCATGTATTTT. Its translation is CASSRATGNTMYF.

This clonotype was detected ten times or more. The chain has TRBV5-8 and TRBJ1-6; possibly TRBD1 for D (5 bases). CDR3 length equals 14 residues. V gave up 3 bases and J gave up 10 bases, with 14 bases separating them. Germline V gene lookup returns CDR1 SGHTS and CDR2 YDEGEE. The CDR3 DNA sequence: TGTGCCAGCAGCTCCCTCAGGGACTCGTCACCCCTCCACTTT. This translates into CASSSLRDSSPLHF.

The chain links TRBV14 to TRBJ1-1; 8 nucleotides agree with TRBD1. The CDR3 runs 14 residues. With 2 bases clipped from V and 4 bases from J, the junction kept 3 bases outside the gene matches. Germline assignment: CDR1 SGHDN and CDR2 FVKESK. CDR3 coding DNA: TGTGCCAGCAGCCAAAGCACAGGGGGCACTGAAGCTTTCTTT. Translation gives CASSQSTGGTEAFF.

Points on this clonotype: Being one base from a much bigger clone, this may be a read error. CDR3 loop: CSIPTERNQPQHF. CDR3 coding DNA: TGCAGCATCCCGACAGAGAGAAATCAGCCCCAGCATTTT. The gene calls are TRBV29-1 and TRBJ1-5; tentatively, D is TRBD1 (5 bases). Looked up from germline, CDR1 is SQVTM and CDR2 is ANQGSEA. CDR3 length: 13 residues. The V end lost 8 bases, the J end lost 4 bases, and 15 bases lay between the germline ends.

This clonotype was detected a few times. This may be a read error: a much more frequent sequence differs by one nucleotide. It is likely a read error, because the conserved phenylalanine at the end of the CDR3 is missing. The V call is TRBV20-1, the J call TRBJ2-1, with 9 bases lining up with TRBD2. The CDR3 has 14 residues. The J segment lost 3 bases and the V segment lost 2 bases, leaving 2 bases of the junction unmatched. The V gene's germline CDR1 is DFQATT and CDR2 SNEGSKA (reference sequence). CDR3 coding DNA: TGCAGTGCTAGACTAGCGGGAAGCTACAATGAGCAGTTCCTC. The encoded protein is CSARLAGSYNEQFL.

The table lists this clonotype with many counts. The gene calls are TRBV9 and TRBJ2-1; D is ambiguous. The V gene's germline CDR1 is SGDLS and CDR2 YYNGEE. V was trimmed by 2 bases and J by 8 bases, leaving 14 bases between them. CDR3 length equals 14 residues. The CDR3 DNA reads as TGTGCCAGCAGCGTTGGGCAGGAGTCGTATGAGCAGTTCTTC. Translation gives CASSVGQESYEQFF.

The CDR3 protein is CASSLGIGDYGYTF. The DNA for the CDR3 is TGCGCCAGCAGCTTGGGGATAGGGGACTATGGCTACACCTTC. This rearrangement joins TRBV5-1 to TRBJ1-2, with D possibly TRBD1 on 5 matching bases. V was pared by 0 bases and J by 3 bases, with 9 bases between. CDR1 and CDR2 (germline): SGHRS, YFSETQ. The CDR3 is 14 residues long.